The text below deals with one T cell receptor beta chain. Its antigen remains unidentified. This sample is drawn from a study of Ad26.COV2.S vaccination and SARS-CoV-2 variants. Findings and limits, study-wide: Recipients of either vaccine or placebo displayed similar breadth of non-spike TCRs. Spike-specific TCR breadth was greater in vaccine than placebo recipients. Breadth and depth estimates from TCRs may understate total T cell responses.

Assay used: immunoSEQ multiplex PCR; TCRdb lists only in-frame clones, some missing. The data hold fewer than 500,000 clones, with around 91% observed a single time. Treatment given: about 20 received Ad26.COV2.S at low or high dose, single or two shots; five or six received placebo; per-sample allocation not given. Samples came from day 63 after the first vaccine or placebo injection. Expressing Wuhan-strain SARS-CoV-2 spike, an Ad26 vector served as the vaccine. The V end was cut by 0 bases, the J end by 7 bases, with 7 bases between. The CDR3 is 13 amino acids. Germline V CDR1 and CDR2: ENHRY, SYGVKD.

This chain uses TRBV10-3 with TRBJ2-1; maybe TRBD2 (5 bases). The origin of this receptor is a person aged 18-65 years who received the Ad26.COV2.S COVID-19 vaccine or a placebo. Specimen: peripheral blood, collected in a trial of Ad26.COV2.S vaccine versus placebo. In DNA form, the CDR3 reads TGTGCCATCAGTGAGTCGTCGGGGAATGAGCAGTTCTTC. Protein product: CAISESSGNEQFF.